Detailed here is one TCR beta chain. This clonotype turned up a few times. The antigen it binds to is not known. No much larger clone exists at a distance of one base, and base qualities are not known. The data were obtained in a study of T cells in Graves' hyperthyroidism and ophthalmopathy (dated by TCRdb to between 2019 and 2020). Broadly, across the study: Peripheral blood was sampled at the time of initial diagnosis, prior to any treatment. A discovery cohort of approximately 97 patients, about 43 with Graves' ophthalmopathy and 57 with stable Graves' hyperthyroidism, was used to find distinguishing TCR V-J signatures. An independent validation cohort of under 20 hyperthyroidism patients and 17 patients who later progressed to ophthalmopathy tested prospective prediction of ophthalmopathy. The roughly 94 discovery patients were randomly split 7:3 into training and test sets. Thyroid tissue and blood T-cell repertoires from more than five Graves' hyperthyroidism patients were also compared in the study. After sampling, hyperthyroidism patients received methimazole starting at 30 mg daily, and ophthalmopathy patients received high-dose intravenous methylprednisolone. According to the paper, TCR Vbeta CDR3 sequencing was carried out on more than 120 peripheral blood samples, which came from over 40 ophthalmopathy, around 75 hyperthyroidism and 17 progressor patients. General findings and caveats noted by the study authors: In validation, the model predicted progression to ophthalmopathy a median of roughly 6.5 months before onset, with approximately 68% sensitivity and 72.22% specificity. Blood samples also contained most of the expanded thyroid clonotypes (frequency above 0.001), which suggests that blood repertoires may reflect thyroid immune responses. A 13 V-J signature model separated ophthalmopathy from stable hyperthyroidism, with around 91% sensitivity and 81% to 83% specificity in cross-validation and 80%/75% in testing. No statistical method was used to set the sample size in advance, and investigators knew the group allocation.

Graves' hyperthyroidism was defined as stable when no progression to ophthalmopathy occurred over 18 months of follow-up. Hyperthyroidism patients were aged 18 to 65 years and newly diagnosed, with disease duration of less than 2 months. Any patient with an uncontrolled infection, another autoimmune disease, pregnancy or lactation was excluded. Diagnoses were established on the basis of clinical symptoms, serum thyroxine and TRAb, thyroid ultrasound, and orbital computed tomography. PBMCs were separated from approximately 9.9 ml of fresh peripheral blood using Ficoll-Paque density gradient centrifugation. Total RNA was extracted using Trizol reagent, and RNA quality was assessed on an Agilent 2100 Bioanalyzer. The TCR beta CDR3 regions were amplified from the RNA transcripts. For the first round of RT-PCR on the TCR CDR3, the HTBI primer set was used together with the Qiagen OneStep RT-PCR kit. Libraries were constructed in a second round of multiplex PCR, after which size selection and purification were carried out. Sequencing of the libraries was done on an Illumina HiSeq2000 using paired-end 100 bp reads. In the paper's pipeline: Raw data were processed with SOAPnuke, discarding reads with adapters, uncalled bases, mean Phred below 15, or no exact constant-primer or identifier match. COPE v1.2.5 was used to merge the high-quality paired reads, and each unique nucleotide sequence was defined as a clonotype. Clonotypes were aligned to IMGT TRBV, TRBD and TRBJ reference segments using MiTCR v1.1. Only V-J combinations with frequency above 0.0001, covering about 99% of repertoires, were analysed. A TCS score was defined as the ratio between F50 (clonal expansion) and ExV (chaos), using BLOSUM62-based TCRdist between CDR3 peptides within each V-J. Welch's t-statistics and random forest reduced roughly 500 V-J features to about 13, which were used in a naive Bayes classifier (R e1071). TCRdb reran the public reads through fastp at Q25 and MiXCR, keeping productive beta chains. Duplicate CDR3 protein sequences are folded into a single record with the most common DNA and genes. TCRdb, not the original authors, processed these V and J calls. This sample lists around 690,000 distinct CDR3 sequences; 17% were detected once. Jointly, the top ten make up roughly 16% of the sample.

Via the germline V gene, CDR1 is SNHLY and CDR2 FYNNEI. V is pruned by 7 bases and J by 1 base, leaving 8 bases of the junction without a gene match. The CDR3 measures 15 amino acids from cysteine to phenylalanine. Here the CDR3 DNA is all that survives: 45 bases in frame from base 1. Sequenced input: blood. The clonotype originates from a man in his forties or fifties with Graves' hyperthyroidism. The sequence joins TRBV2 to TRBJ2-3, with 7 bases matching TRBD1. The nucleotides are TGTGCCAGCATCCCCACAGGGGCTGGCACAGATACGCAGTATTTT. Its coded protein is CASIPTGAGTDTQYF.